The rows below give T cell receptor beta chains drawn from one sample of a study of cytomegalovirus exposure and HLA in healthy donors. Assay used: immunoSEQ multiplex PCR; TCRdb lists only in-frame clones, some missing. The repertoire includes some 140,000 clones, 80% of them detected once, and more than 4.5% sits in the top ten. The sequenced material came from PBMCs. The receptors derive from a man aged 30 to 45 in good health. The CDR3 runs from the conserved cysteine through the conserved F or W. Each record gives: D gene, clone size, J gene, CDR3 length, V gene, CDR3 DNA, CDR3 protein. A D gene is named only where the DNA matches it firmly. The size field is filled for only some rows; it gives once, few, many or a size class.

d_gene: -; abundance: -; j_gene: TRBJ2-3; len: 13; v_gene: TRBV11-3; CDR3nt: TGTGCCAGCAGCTTAGTATCGAGCGGTACGCAGTATTTT; CDR3aa: CASSLVSSGTQYF
d_gene: TRBD1; abundance: -; j_gene: TRBJ2-1; len: 14; v_gene: TRBV5-1; CDR3nt: TGCGCCAGCAGCCGACAGGGTCCGAACAATGAGCAGTTCTTC; CDR3aa: CASSRQGPNNEQFF
d_gene: -; abundance: -; j_gene: TRBJ2-7; len: 15; v_gene: TRBV28; CDR3nt: TGTGCCAGCAGTGCATTTTTGGGTAAGGGGGACGAGCAGTACTTC; CDR3aa: CASSAFLGKGDEQYF
d_gene: -; abundance: -; j_gene: TRBJ1-6; len: 14; v_gene: TRBV5-4; CDR3nt: TGTGCCAGCAGCTTGGCAGGGGTGAATTCACCCCTCCACTTT; CDR3aa: CASSLAGVNSPLHF
d_gene: -; abundance: few; j_gene: TRBJ2-5; len: 13; v_gene: TRBV6-5; CDR3nt: TGTGCCAGCAGTCCCTCAGGTGTGGAGACCCAGTACTTC; CDR3aa: CASSPSGVETQYF
d_gene: TRBD2; abundance: -; j_gene: TRBJ2-1; len: 18; v_gene: TRBV5-1; CDR3nt: TGCGCCAGCAGCCAGGGACTAGCGGGAGAATTGTTGGGCAATGAGCAGTTCTTC; CDR3aa: CASSQGLAGELLGNEQFF
d_gene: -; abundance: -; j_gene: TRBJ1-2; len: 13; v_gene: TRBV7-9; CDR3nt: TGTGCCAGCAGCTTAATTGGGGGCGATGGCTACACCTTC; CDR3aa: CASSLIGGDGYTF
d_gene: TRBD2; abundance: -; j_gene: TRBJ2-7; len: 14; v_gene: TRBV7-9; CDR3nt: TGTTCCAGCAGCTCAGAGCGGGAGCGCTACGAGCAGTACTTC; CDR3aa: CSSSSERERYEQYF
d_gene: -; abundance: -; j_gene: TRBJ1-1; len: 14; v_gene: TRBV7-9; CDR3nt: TGTTCCAGCAACGACCTCAGGGATTACACTGAAGCTTTCTTT; CDR3aa: CSSNDLRDYTEAFF
d_gene: -; abundance: few; j_gene: TRBJ1-2; len: 14; v_gene: TRBV5-5; CDR3nt: TGTGCCAGCAGCCGGGGTTCGGGGAACTATGGCTACACCTTC; CDR3aa: CASSRGSGNYGYTF
d_gene: -; abundance: -; j_gene: TRBJ2-2; len: 13; v_gene: TRBV27; CDR3nt: TGTGCCAGCAAGAGCCAGAACACCGGGGAGCTGTTTTTT; CDR3aa: CASKSQNTGELFF
d_gene: -; abundance: -; j_gene: TRBJ1-4; len: 14; v_gene: TRBV5-4; CDR3nt: TGTGCCAGCAGCTTTGGGCAGGGAACAGAAAAACTGTTTTTT; CDR3aa: CASSFGQGTEKLFF
d_gene: TRBD2; abundance: many; j_gene: TRBJ2-1; len: 16; v_gene: TRBV6-4; CDR3nt: TGTGCCAGCAGTGACTCCGCTAGCGGGAGCTACAATGAGCAGTTCTTC; CDR3aa: CASSDSASGSYNEQFF
d_gene: TRBD2; abundance: -; j_gene: TRBJ2-5; len: 15; v_gene: TRBV11-3; CDR3nt: TGTGCCAGCACCCTTGGACTAGCGGAGGGGGAGACCCAGTACTTC; CDR3aa: CASTLGLAEGETQYF
d_gene: TRBD1; abundance: -; j_gene: TRBJ2-7; len: 13; v_gene: TRBV29-1; CDR3nt: TGCAGCGTGGGGGGACAGGGGCGGCGTGAGCAGTACTTC; CDR3aa: CSVGGQGRREQYF
d_gene: -; abundance: once; j_gene: TRBJ1-4; len: 16; v_gene: TRBV11-3; CDR3nt: TGTGCCAGCAGCTTAGAGCAGGGCGCAACTAATGAAAAACTGTTTTTT; CDR3aa: CASSLEQGATNEKLFF
d_gene: -; abundance: few; j_gene: TRBJ2-7; len: 15; v_gene: TRBV6-5; CDR3nt: TGTGCCAGCAGTTACTCAAGGACGGGAACCTACGAGCAGTACTTC; CDR3aa: CASSYSRTGTYEQYF
d_gene: -; abundance: -; j_gene: TRBJ2-7; len: 17; v_gene: TRBV19; CDR3nt: TGTGCCAGTAGTATAGGGATCTTCGGGGGTAGCCCCTACGAGCAGTACTTC; CDR3aa: CASSIGIFGGSPYEQYF
d_gene: TRBD1; abundance: -; j_gene: TRBJ2-3; len: 15; v_gene: TRBV6-5; CDR3nt: TGTGCCAGCAGTTCGGGGACAGGGTCGACAGATACGCAGTATTTT; CDR3aa: CASSSGTGSTDTQYF
d_gene: -; abundance: -; j_gene: TRBJ1-2; len: 12; v_gene: TRBV29-1; CDR3nt: TGCAGCGTTGAATCAGGGAACTATGGCTACACCTTC; CDR3aa: CSVESGNYGYTF
d_gene: -; abundance: -; j_gene: TRBJ1-4; len: 14; v_gene: TRBV25-1; CDR3nt: TGTGCCAGCAGTAACATCCTCTCAGGCGAAAAACTGTTTTTT; CDR3aa: CASSNILSGEKLFF
d_gene: TRBD1; abundance: -; j_gene: TRBJ2-3; len: 15; v_gene: TRBV7-6; CDR3nt: TGTGCCAGCAGCCCCCGGACAGGTCCCGCAGATACGCAGTATTTT; CDR3aa: CASSPRTGPADTQYF
d_gene: -; abundance: -; j_gene: TRBJ1-2; len: 12; v_gene: TRBV10-3; CDR3nt: TGTGCCATCAGTGAATCCAGTGTGGGCTACACCTTC; CDR3aa: CAISESSVGYTF
d_gene: TRBD2; abundance: once; j_gene: TRBJ2-1; len: 17; v_gene: TRBV9; CDR3nt: TGTGCCAGCAGCGTAGGGGCTAGCGGGAGCTCCTACAATGAGCAGTTCTTC; CDR3aa: CASSVGASGSSYNEQFF
d_gene: -; abundance: -; j_gene: TRBJ2-7; len: 14; v_gene: TRBV30; CDR3nt: TGTGCCTGGAGTGTAGGAGGCCCATCGTCCGAGCAGTACTTC; CDR3aa: CAWSVGGPSSEQYF
d_gene: -; abundance: few; j_gene: TRBJ2-7; len: 18; v_gene: TRBV6-1; CDR3nt: TGTGCCAGCAGTGATAGGAGGTGGGGGGGGCTGGGAAATTACGAGCAGTACTTC; CDR3aa: CASSDRRWGGLGNYEQYF
d_gene: TRBD1; abundance: once; j_gene: TRBJ1-1; len: 15; v_gene: TRBV25-1; CDR3nt: TGTGCCAGCAGTGAAGAGGGACAGGGAGCCCCTGAAGCTTTCTTT; CDR3aa: CASSEEGQGAPEAFF
d_gene: TRBD2; abundance: -; j_gene: TRBJ2-7; len: 15; v_gene: TRBV5-5; CDR3nt: TGTGCCAGCAGCTTGGGCGGGAGGGCCTCCTACGAGCAGTACTTC; CDR3aa: CASSLGGRASYEQYF
d_gene: TRBD2; abundance: -; j_gene: TRBJ2-7; len: 14; v_gene: TRBV19; CDR3nt: TGTGCCAGTAGTTCAGCGGGAGGGCCTTACGAGCAGTACTTC; CDR3aa: CASSSAGGPYEQYF
d_gene: -; abundance: few; j_gene: TRBJ2-1; len: 15; v_gene: TRBV19; CDR3nt: TGTGCCAGTACCCCTGGACGCCTGCGGGGCAATGAGCAGTTCTTC; CDR3aa: CASTPGRLRGNEQFF
d_gene: -; abundance: -; j_gene: TRBJ1-5; len: 14; v_gene: TRBV6-5; CDR3nt: TGTGCCAGCAGTCCAGGGTGGAGCAATCAGCCCCAGCATTTT; CDR3aa: CASSPGWSNQPQHF
d_gene: -; abundance: -; j_gene: TRBJ2-7; len: 14; v_gene: TRBV18; CDR3nt: TGTGCCAGCTCACCGGGACACCACTCCTACGAGCAGTACTTC; CDR3aa: CASSPGHHSYEQYF
d_gene: TRBD1; abundance: -; j_gene: TRBJ2-7; len: 13; v_gene: TRBV4-1; CDR3nt: TGCGCCAGCAGACAGACAGGGGCCTACGAGCAGTACTTC; CDR3aa: CASRQTGAYEQYF
d_gene: TRBD1; abundance: -; j_gene: TRBJ1-2; len: 16; v_gene: TRBV4-2; CDR3nt: TGTGCCAGCAGCCAAGGGGGACAGACCGGGGACTATGGCTACACCTTC; CDR3aa: CASSQGGQTGDYGYTF
d_gene: TRBD2; abundance: -; j_gene: TRBJ2-1; len: 15; v_gene: TRBV7-2; CDR3nt: TGTGCCAGCAGCCACACTAGCGGACTTGGCAATGAGCAGTTCTTC; CDR3aa: CASSHTSGLGNEQFF
d_gene: -; abundance: -; j_gene: TRBJ1-2; len: 13; v_gene: TRBV5-8; CDR3nt: TGTGCCAGCAGCTTGGACAGGTTTTATGGCTACACCTTC; CDR3aa: CASSLDRFYGYTF
d_gene: TRBD2; abundance: -; j_gene: TRBJ2-5; len: 19; v_gene: TRBV11-2; CDR3nt: TGTGCCAGCAGCTTAGAAAGTAGTCTAGCGGGAGAGATCCAAGAGACCCAGTACTTC; CDR3aa: CASSLESSLAGEIQETQYF
d_gene: -; abundance: -; j_gene: TRBJ2-6; len: 19; v_gene: TRBV14; CDR3nt: TGTGCCAGCAGCCAAGAGGGTTCCAGGGCACACTCTGGGGCCAACGTTCTGACTTTC; CDR3aa: CASSQEGSRAHSGANVLTF
d_gene: TRBD1; abundance: -; j_gene: TRBJ2-7; len: 15; v_gene: TRBV6-5; CDR3nt: TGTGCCAGCAGCATTGGACAGGGCTTTCGATACGAGCAGTACTTC; CDR3aa: CASSIGQGFRYEQYF
d_gene: TRBD2; abundance: -; j_gene: TRBJ2-3; len: 15; v_gene: TRBV25-1; CDR3nt: TGTGCCAGCAGTGGGGGGCGGGAGGTGACAGATACGCAGTATTTT; CDR3aa: CASSGGREVTDTQYF